The next 25 T cell receptor beta chains were all read from a single sample in a study of graft-versus-host responses after intestinal transplantation. These TCRs' antigens remain unknown. Here immunoSEQ multiplex PCR was the method, and the copy in TCRdb shows in-frame clones only, minus some. The table shows over 100,000 clones, with 93% occurring only once. The sample consisted of unstimulated CD8+ T cells sorted from spleen or lymph node cells, taken before transplant. Receptors were obtained from a human donor who was the organ donor for an intestinal transplant.

The chain is built from TRBV27 and TRBJ2-3; D possibly uses TRBD1 or TRBD2 (6 bases each). V was shortened by 6 bases and J by 4 bases, with 11 bases between the two germline ends. Germline lookup yields CDR1 MNHEY and CDR2 SMNVEV (reference sequence). The CDR3 consists of 13 residues. CDR3 coding DNA: TGTGCCAGCAGCTTAGGGGGGTCAGATACGCAGTATTTT. This sequence encodes CASSLGGSDTQYF.

V and J are TRBV6-1 and TRBJ1-2; maybe TRBD1 (5 bases). V was clipped by 4 bases and J by 8 bases, with 20 bases between them. This CDR3 comprises 15 residues. CDR1 is MNHNS, CDR2 SASEGT, per germline. The CDR3 here is CASSAPGGEPHGYTF. The CDR3 region has the DNA TGTGCCAGCAGTGCACCCGGGGGAGAACCTCACGGCTACACCTTC.

V gene TRBV6-5 combines with J gene TRBJ1-1; D gene ambiguous. Germline loops: CDR1 MNHEY, CDR2 SVGAGI. The V end lost 0 bases, the J end lost 0 bases, and 8 bases lay between the germline ends. This CDR3 is built from 15 residues. Written as DNA, the CDR3 is TGTGCCAGCAGTTACTCTGGTACCATGAACACTGAAGCTTTCTTT. It yields the protein CASSYSGTMNTEAFF.

The chain is built from TRBV2 and TRBJ2-5; 11 nucleotides match TRBD1. The CDR3 extends over 15 amino acids. Germline lookup yields CDR1 SNHLY and CDR2 FYNNEI. The junction had 12 bases not matched to a gene; V was cut back by 11 bases and J by 4 bases. Written as DNA, the CDR3 is TGTGCCGGCCCTCCCAGGACAGGGGGCTCAGAGACCCAGTACTTC. It yields the protein CAGPPRTGGSETQYF.

The V call is TRBV7-2, the J call TRBJ2-3; 9 bases line up with TRBD2. CDR3 size: 16 residues. With V trimmed by 1 base and J by 7 bases, 9 bases remained unmatched. Germline V gives CDR1 SGHTA, CDR2 FQGNSA. CDR3 nucleotide sequence: TGTGCCAGCAGCTTAGTGGCGGGAGGGCCTTGGAATACGCAGTATTTT. The encoded protein is CASSLVAGGPWNTQYF.

The rearrangement links TRBV9 to TRBJ2-2; TRBD2 agrees at 12 bases. Germline trimming cut 0 bases from V and 5 bases from J; bases unmatched to any gene: 8. The germline V gene encodes CDR1 SGDLS and CDR2 YYNGEE. This CDR3 contains 18 residues. CDR3 nucleotide sequence: TGTGCCAGCAGCGTAGCTCTCACTAGCGGGAGGCGGACCGGGGAGCTGTTTTTT. This codes for CASSVALTSGRRTGELFF.

The V call is TRBV18, the J call TRBJ2-4; no clear D. This CDR3 spans 15 amino acids. The germline V gene has CDR1 KGHSH and CDR2 LQKENI. V lost 1 base and J 4 bases, leaving 11 bases between the germline ends. Written as DNA, the CDR3 is TGTGCCAGCTCACCACGACTCAGGAGAAAAAACATTCAGTACTTC. Translated, it gives CASSPRLRRKNIQYF.

This clone was seen just once. This chain connects TRBV9 to TRBJ2-3; D perhaps matches TRBD1 (5 bases). The CDR3 runs to 15 residues. Germline V lookup: CDR1 SGDLS, CDR2 YYNGEE. V lost 4 bases and J lost 0, with 12 bases in between. The CDR3 DNA is TGTGCCAGCAGCCCCTGGGGCGCCAGCACAGATACGCAGTATTTT. Encoded protein: CASSPWGASTDTQYF.

The rearrangement joins TRBV7-9 to TRBJ2-7, with D perhaps matching TRBD1 or TRBD2 (5 bases each). The germline CDR1 and CDR2 sequences are SEHNR and FQNEAQ (reference sequence). The CDR3 is made up of 13 amino acids. Trimming left V 5 bases short and J 4 bases short, with 12 bases between. The chain's CDR3 is CASSRDGEYEQYF. The CDR3 region has the DNA TGTGCCAGCAGCCGGGACGGAGAATACGAGCAGTACTTC. Full variable domain (rest looked up from reference TRBV7-9 and TRBJ2-7): DTGVSQNPRHKITKRGQNVTFRCDPISEHNRLYWYRQTLGQGPEFLTYFQNEAQLEKSRLLSDRFSAERPKGSFSTLEIQRTEQGDSAMYLCASSRDGEYEQYFGPGTRLTVT.

The chain recombines TRBV13 with TRBJ2-1; D is unresolved. Deletions cut 0 bases from V and 8 bases from J, with 11 bases between. Germline V gene sequence: CDR1 PRHDT, CDR2 FYEKMQ (reference sequence). This CDR3 comprises 14 residues. The CDR3 bases are TGTGCCAGCAGCTTAGGCCTAAGGGTGGATGAGCAGTTCTTC. Its protein is CASSLGLRVDEQFF.

The chain has TRBV6-1 and TRBJ1-1; no firm D call. CDR3 size: 12 residues. The germline gives CDR1 MNHNS, CDR2 SASEGT. Between the trimmed V and J ends, which lost 7 bases and 5 bases, there was a span of 11 bases. The CDR3 DNA follows: TGTGCCAGCAAAAGGGTGGGGACTGAAGCTTTCTTT. It encodes CASKRVGTEAFF.

This clone was detected once. The gene calls are TRBV2 and TRBJ2-7, with unresolved D. Trimming shortened V by 3 bases and J by 4 bases, and 7 bases separated the two germline ends. CDR3 length equals 12 residues. The germline gives CDR1 SNHLY, CDR2 FYNNEI. This chain's CDR3 is CASSEGRYEQYF. The DNA of the CDR3 is TGTGCCAGCAGTGAGGGTCGGTACGAGCAGTACTTC.

This chain connects TRBV5-6 to TRBJ2-5; 8 nucleotides align to TRBD2. Germline CDR1 is SGHDT and CDR2 is YYEEEE. CDR3 length: 16 amino acids. V dropped 0 bases and J dropped 1; count of bases not matched to a gene: 5. In DNA form, the CDR3 reads TGTGCCAGCAGCTTGGTGGGGCTAGCGGGCCAAGAGACCCAGTACTTC. Its protein is CASSLVGLAGQETQYF.

This chain uses TRBV4-2 with TRBJ2-1; 9 positions agree with TRBD2. This CDR3 comprises 15 residues. V lost 0 bases, J lost 7 bases, and 4 bases stayed unmatched. The germline V gene encodes CDR1 LGHNA and CDR2 YNFKEQ. Here the CDR3 reads CASSQEDSGSNEQFF. CDR3 DNA sequence: TGTGCCAGCAGCCAAGAAGATAGCGGGAGTAATGAGCAGTTCTTC.

The chain recombines TRBV7-9 with TRBJ2-2; 9 bases align to TRBD2. This CDR3 is 15 amino acids long. Germline assignment: CDR1 SEHNR and CDR2 FQNEAQ (reference sequence). V shed 5 bases and J 2 bases; nucleotides not matched to a gene: 3. DNA for the CDR3: TGTGCCAGCAGCCCGGGACTAGCAAACACCGGGGAGCTGTTTTTT. This translates into CASSPGLANTGELFF.

V usage is TRBV12-5 and J usage is TRBJ1-1; D perhaps matches TRBD1 (5 bases). Trimming took off 0 bases at V and 6 bases at J, with 11 bases between the two ends. The CDR3 totals 14 residues. The V gene's germline CDR1 is LGHNT and CDR2 FRNRAP. CDR3 protein: CASGLVGQGAEAFF. CDR3 DNA: TGTGCTAGTGGTTTGGTTGGGCAGGGAGCTGAAGCTTTCTTT.

The chain couples TRBV13 to TRBJ2-1; the D call may be TRBD1 or TRBD2 (5 bases each). Between the trimmed V and J ends, which lost 5 bases and 1 base, there was a span of 15 bases. Germline CDR1 and CDR2: PRHDT and FYEKMQ (reference sequence). This CDR3 has 16 amino acids. In DNA form, the CDR3 reads TGTGCCAGCAGCGGTAGGGACGGGGAGTCCTACAATGAGCAGTTCTTC. It translates to CASSGRDGESYNEQFF. The full variable domain, its missing parts supplied by reference TRBV13 and TRBJ2-1, is AAGVIQSPRHLIKEKRETATLKCYPIPRHDTVYWYQQGPGQDPQFLISFYEKMQSDKGSIPDRFSAQQFSDYHSELNMSSLELGDSALYFCASSGRDGESYNEQFFGPGTRLTVL.

The chain combines TRBV2 with TRBJ2-6; D not resolved. V gave up 8 bases and J gave up 0 bases, with 5 bases separating them. Germline V gives CDR1 SNHLY, CDR2 FYNNEI. CDR3 length: 13 residues. Written as DNA, the CDR3 is TGTGCCAGCGCCAGCTCTGGGGCCAACGTCCTGACTTTC. Translated, it gives CASASSGANVLTF.

The V gene is TRBV4-1, the J gene TRBJ2-3, with TRBD2 matching 11 bases. J gave up 1 base and V 2 bases, and 5 bases lay outside the gene matches. Germline lookup yields CDR1 MGHRA and CDR2 YSYEKL. The CDR3 sequence is 17 residues long. Written as DNA, the CDR3 is TGCGCCAGCAGCCAACTTGGACTAGCGGGCCGCACAGATACGCAGTATTTT. Translating it yields CASSQLGLAGRTDTQYF.

The chain has TRBV21-1 and TRBJ2-7; TRBD2 reflects the table's D call only, with no check against the DNA. TRBV21-1 is described as a pseudogene. The CDR3 covers 15 residues. The CDR3 sequence: CARSHSGTQRHEQYF. In nucleotides, the CDR3 is TGTGCCAGAAGCCATTCCGGGACTCAAAGGCACGAGCAGTACTTC.

In DNA form, the CDR3 reads TGTGCCAGCAGTTTGCGGGGGGTAGCGGGAGGGCCCTACGAGCAGTACTTC. Protein: CASSLRGVAGGPYEQYF. The genes are TRBV27 and TRBJ2-7; 11 bases line up with TRBD2. In germline, CDR1 is MNHEY, CDR2 SMNVEV (reference sequence). The CDR3 is 17 residues long. Trimming cost V 3 bases and J 2 bases; bases outside gene matches: 9.

V is TRBV19 and J is TRBJ2-7; 7 nucleotides match TRBD2. V was clipped by 0 bases and J by 2 bases; unmatched bases: 4. The germline V gene has CDR1 LNHDA and CDR2 SQIVND (reference sequence). CDR3 length equals 15 residues. Here the CDR3 DNA reads TGTGCCAGTAGTATAGAGTCTAGCGGAGCCTACGAGCAGTACTTC. Translated: CASSIESSGAYEQYF.

The chain is built from TRBV4-3 and TRBJ2-2; 12 bases fit TRBD2. The germline gives CDR1 LGHNA, CDR2 YSLEER. The CDR3 covers 17 residues. Trimming cost V 1 base and J 7 bases; bases outside gene matches: 7. CDR3 amino acids: CASSQAASGRAVGELFF. The CDR3 DNA is TGCGCCAGCAGCCAAGCGGCTAGCGGGAGGGCAGTCGGGGAGCTGTTTTTT.

The chain uses TRBV4-1 and TRBJ1-1; 8 bases agree with TRBD1. After removal of 5 bases from V and 1 base from J, the junction contained 3 bases not matched to a gene. Germline V CDR1 and CDR2: MGHRA, YSYEKL. The CDR3 is 14 amino acids. CDR3 sequence: CASSFGTGNTEAFF. DNA of the CDR3: TGCGCCAGCAGCTTCGGGACAGGGAACACTGAAGCTTTCTTT.

The chain employs TRBV27 and TRBJ2-7; 8 bases fit TRBD2. The CDR3 is made up of 12 amino acids. Germline loops: CDR1 MNHEY, CDR2 SMNVEV (reference sequence). Trimming removed 8 bases from V and 5 bases from J; junction bases left unmatched: 5. CDR3 DNA sequence: TGTGCCAGCGGACTAGCCGGCAACGAGCAGTACTTC. This translates into CASGLAGNEQYF.